The rows below give T cell receptor beta chains drawn from one sample of a study of cytomegalovirus exposure and HLA in healthy donors. The repertoire was sequenced with immunoSEQ multiplex PCR; TCRdb's copy has only in-frame clones and lacks some. The data show 110,000 to 150,000 clones, and the top ten clones hold 2% to 2.5%. The specimen sequenced was PBMCs. These receptors all stem from a woman aged 18-29 years in good health and CMV-seronegative. Both conserved end residues are part of each CDR3. A D gene is named only where the DNA matches it firmly.

NA | TRBJ1-3 | TRBV30 | TGTGCCGTTTTTTTAACCCCGACAGGAAACACCATATATTTT | CAVFLTPTGNTIYF
TRBD1 | TRBJ2-1 | TRBV7-2 | TGTGCCAGCAGCTTATCGGGACAGGGTCAATACTACAATGAGCAGTTCTTC | CASSLSGQGQYYNEQFF
TRBD2 | TRBJ2-3 | TRBV7-9 | TGTGCCAGCAGCTCTCGGACTAGCGACTACACAGATACGCAGTATTTT | CASSSRTSDYTDTQYF
TRBD1 | TRBJ1-1 | TRBV7-2 | TGTGCCAGCAGCTTAGCAGGACAGGGGCTAATGAACACTGAAGCTTTCTTT | CASSLAGQGLMNTEAFF
TRBD1 | TRBJ2-7 | TRBV7-6 | TGTGCCAGCAGCTTAAATTTTGGGACAGGGTACGAGCAGTACTTC | CASSLNFGTGYEQYF
TRBD1 | TRBJ1-1 | TRBV5-1 | TGCGCCAGCAGCTCGAATCTTCCAGGGGGCCGTACCGAAGCTTTCTTT | CASSSNLPGGRTEAFF
NA | TRBJ2-3 | TRBV6-5 | TGTGCCAGCAGTTACTTGGGGCGTAGCACAGATACGCAGTATTTT | CASSYLGRSTDTQYF
TRBD1 | TRBJ1-2 | TRBV30 | TGTGCCTGGAGGCCCACAGGGGGGCATGGCTACACCTTC | CAWRPTGGHGYTF
NA | TRBJ2-6 | TRBV7-9 | TGTGCCAGCAGCTTACTTGCAGGGTCCTCTGGGGCCAACGTCCTGACTTTC | CASSLLAGSSGANVLTF
TRBD2 | TRBJ2-3 | TRBV7-3 | TGTGCCAGCAGCCGAGGCAGCGGGAGTGCAGATACGCAGTATTTT | CASSRGSGSADTQYF
TRBD2 | TRBJ2-1 | TRBV6-1 | TGTGCCAGCAGTGAATTGACTAGCGGGAGCTACAATGAGCAGTTCTTC | CASSELTSGSYNEQFF
NA | TRBJ1-1 | TRBV6-1 | TGTGCCAGCAGTCTAAAAGGGGAGAACACTGAAGCTTTCTTT | CASSLKGENTEAFF
TRBD1 | TRBJ1-1 | TRBV9 | TGTGCCAGCAGCCCCCACACCGGGACAGAGATTATCACTGAAGCTTTCTTT | CASSPHTGTEIITEAFF
NA | TRBJ1-5 | TRBV2 | TGTGCCAGCAGTGAAGCTCAACAGGGAAGCAATCAGCCCCAGCATTTT | CASSEAQQGSNQPQHF
TRBD2 | TRBJ2-1 | TRBV7-6 | TGTGCCAGCAGGATCGGGACTAGCGACCTGAATGAGCAGTTCTTC | CASRIGTSDLNEQFF
TRBD2 | TRBJ2-3 | TRBV19 | TGTGCCAGTAGTCCACGGAGGGGGACTAGCGGGAGGGCCGTCACAGATACGCAGTATTTT | CASSPRRGTSGRAVTDTQYF
TRBD2 | TRBJ2-1 | TRBV9 | TGTGCCAGCAGCCCTCAACTAGCGGGAGGATACAATGAGCAGTTCTTC | CASSPQLAGGYNEQFF
NA | TRBJ1-2 | TRBV7-9 | TGTGCCAGCAGCTTCCTAGGGGAAGATGGCTACACCTTC | CASSFLGEDGYTF
NA | TRBJ1-1 | TRBV5-1 | TGCGCCAGCAGCTTGGACGGTCGCGGGGGCACTGAAGCTTTCTTT | CASSLDGRGGTEAFF
NA | TRBJ1-1 | TRBV30 | TGTGCCTGGAGGACGGGACTCTCTGAAGCTTTCTTT | CAWRTGLSEAFF
NA | TRBJ1-6 | TRBV6-5 | TGTGCCAGCCAGGGAAATAATTCACCCCTCCACTTT | CASQGNNSPLHF
NA | TRBJ2-5 | TRBV9 | TGTGCCAGCAGCCCCCGAAGCGGGCTAGGGTTAGCAGAGACCCAGTACTTC | CASSPRSGLGLAETQYF
NA | TRBJ1-2 | TRBV20-1 | TGCAGTGCCCAGGGCGGGGCCCGCTCCTCCTTC | CSAQGGARSSF
NA | TRBJ2-7 | TRBV27 | TGTGCCAGCAGTCCCTCCGGGGCCTACGAGCAGTACTTC | CASSPSGAYEQYF
NA | TRBJ2-7 | TRBV7-2 | TGTGCCAGCAGCCCCGGCGGCCCCTACGAGCAGTACTTC | CASSPGGPYEQYF
NA | TRBJ2-4 | TRBV27 | TGTGCCAGCAGTAAGAAGCAGGAGGGCCAACAAAACATTCAGTACTTC | CASSKKQEGQQNIQYF
NA | TRBJ2-6 | TRBV7-3 | TGTGCCAGCAGCTTAAGGGCCACGGCCCCAGGAGGGGCCAACGTCCTGACTTTC | CASSLRATAPGGANVLTF
NA | TRBJ1-4 | TRBV7-2 | TGTGCCAGCAGCTTAACGGGGGTTAATGAAAAACTGTTTTTT | CASSLTGVNEKLFF
NA | TRBJ2-2 | TRBV27 | TGTGCCAGCAGTTTTAGAGCGGGGAACACCGGGGAGCTGTTTTTT | CASSFRAGNTGELFF
TRBD1 | TRBJ1-1 | TRBV27 | TGTGCCAGCAGTTTATCCCAAGGATACAGGGGAAGTAGGACTGAAGCTTTCTTT | CASSLSQGYRGSRTEAFF
TRBD2 | TRBJ2-1 | TRBV29-1 | TGCAGCGTTGTATTTACGGGAGCGGGGGACAATGAGCAGTTCTTC | CSVVFTGAGDNEQFF